This T cell receptor (beta chain) derives from a study of blood T cell repertoires in COVID-19. Study background: The United States, Italy and Spain were the sources of the acute and convalescent COVID-19 samples. The cDNA or gDNA used as material had been derived from T cells, B-cell-depleted T cells, or PBMCs.

The assay was immunoSEQ multiplex PCR, and TCRdb's table has in-frame clones only and misses some. The table shows some 240,000 clones, with approximately 88% occurring only once. The receptor's source is a woman aged 40 to 50 who had been exposed to COVID-19. The sequenced sample consisted of PBMCs or T cells enriched from blood (not recorded which).

In nucleotides, the CDR3 is TGTGCCAGCAGTTTAGGCAGGGGCTATGGCTACACCTTC. Translated, it gives CASSLGRGYGYTF. The chain combines TRBV12-3 or TRBV12-4 with TRBJ1-2; D perhaps matches TRBD1 (6 bases). The V and J ends lost 1 base and 4 bases respectively, with 7 bases between them. The CDR3 is 13 residues long.